The 28 T cell receptor beta chains given below trace back to one sample, sequenced in a study of T cell responses to AZD1222 COVID-19 vaccine. Produced via immunoSEQ multiplex PCR; TCRdb's table is partial and in-frame only. In the table there are some 22,000 clones, 82% of which are singletons. Here the sequenced sample was peripheral blood, taken on day 0 of AZD1222 vaccination. The source of these receptors is an adult in good health.

The chain employs TRBV7-6 and TRBJ1-5; D might be TRBD1 (6 bases). The germline gives CDR1 SGHVS, CDR2 FNYEAQ. This CDR3 contains 13 residues. Trimming stripped 5 bases from V and 8 bases from J, with 13 bases between. The DNA for the CDR3 is TGTGCCAGCAGCCCAGGGGTGGGAAAGCCCCAGCATTTT. This encodes CASSPGVGKPQHF.

The rearrangement uses TRBV12-2 and TRBJ2-3; TRBD1, the table's D call, lacks a check against the DNA. TRBV12-2 is shown as a pseudogene. CDR3 length: 16 amino acids. CDR3 amino acids: CASRSPGHRRTDTQYF. The CDR3 coding sequence is TGTGCAAGTCGCTCACCGGGCCACAGGAGAACAGATACGCAGTATTTT.

This rearrangement joins TRBV28 to TRBJ2-7, with D tentatively TRBD1 or TRBD2 (6 bases each). Trimming took off 8 bases at V and 5 bases at J, with 22 bases between the two ends. The CDR3 has 15 amino acids. Germline V gives CDR1 MDHEN, CDR2 SYDVKM. For the CDR3, the DNA is TGTGCCAGCTTTCCGGGGGCCCGCCTTGGCCACGAGCAGTACTTC. Translating gives CASFPGARLGHEQYF.

The chain links TRBV15 to TRBJ2-7; TRBD1 aligns across 8 bases. The length of the CDR3 is 15 residues. Germline assignment: CDR1 LNHNV and CDR2 YYDKDF (reference sequence). The J segment lost 3 bases and the V segment lost 6 bases, leaving 10 bases of the junction unmatched. CDR3 region: CATSPGQGVFYEQYF. CDR3 nucleotides: TGTGCCACCAGTCCCGGACAGGGTGTTTTCTACGAGCAGTACTTC.

CDR3: CASSPMQGYTGELFF. The CDR3 DNA is TGCGCCAGCAGCCCAATGCAGGGGTACACCGGGGAGCTGTTTTTT. The genes are TRBV5-1 and TRBJ2-2, with D possibly matching TRBD1 (6 bases). V lost 4 bases to trimming and J lost 3 bases, with 13 bases between them. The germline CDR1 and CDR2 sequences are SGHRS and YFSETQ. This CDR3 is 15 amino acids long.

The CDR3 nucleotides read TGTGCCAGTAGTATATCGGCTCGCAGGGGGCAGAATTCACCCCTCCACTTT. Residues: CASSISARRGQNSPLHF. The rearrangement links TRBV19 to TRBJ1-6, with TRBD1 matching 8 bases. The germline gives CDR1 LNHDA, CDR2 SQIVND (reference sequence). The CDR3 is 17 residues long. Trimming cost V 2 bases and J 7 bases; bases outside gene matches: 10.

V is TRBV4-3 and J is TRBJ2-3, with TRBD2 matching over 7 bases. Germline V gives CDR1 LGHNA, CDR2 YSLEER. V lost 3 bases and J lost 2; bases outside the gene matches: 2. This CDR3 comprises 14 residues. The CDR3, as DNA: TGCGCCAGCAGCCACACTAGCGCCACAGATACGCAGTATTTT. This codes for CASSHTSATDTQYF.

The rearrangement uses TRBV6-1 and TRBJ2-3, with TRBD1 matching 7 bases. Germline loops: CDR1 MNHNS, CDR2 SASEGT. The CDR3 is 14 residues long. After removal of 0 bases from V and 5 bases from J, the junction contained 2 bases not matched to a gene. CDR3 DNA: TGTGCCAGCAGTGAAGCAGGGGGCGTAGATACGCAGTATTTT. It is translated as CASSEAGGVDTQYF.

The J gene is TRBJ2-1, the V gene TRBV7-9, with 13 positions matching TRBD2. Germline V lookup: CDR1 SEHNR, CDR2 FQNEAQ (reference sequence). Unmatched junction bases numbered 0, after V lost 3 bases and J lost 4 bases. The CDR3 contains 15 residues. The CDR3 spells CASSLGLAGYNEQFF. CDR3 DNA sequence: TGTGCCAGCAGCTTGGGACTAGCGGGATACAATGAGCAGTTCTTC.

V and J are TRBV28 and TRBJ1-1; D is unresolved. Germline assignment: CDR1 MDHEN and CDR2 SYDVKM. V was trimmed by 4 bases and J by 0 bases, leaving 9 bases between them. The CDR3 has 14 amino acids. CDR3 in amino acids: CASSWGTLNTEAFF. CDR3 DNA: TGTGCCAGCAGTTGGGGAACACTGAACACTGAAGCTTTCTTT.

V usage is TRBV6-6 and J usage is TRBJ2-7; D is perhaps TRBD1 (6 bases). There are 13 residues in the CDR3. Trimming stripped 5 bases from V and 0 bases from J, with 8 bases between. Germline CDR1 MNHNY, CDR2 SVGAGI (reference sequence). The CDR3 protein is CASSRDISYEQYF. The CDR3 region has the DNA TGTGCCAGCAGTAGGGACATCTCCTACGAGCAGTACTTC.

The V and J genes are TRBV4-2 and TRBJ1-1; TRBD1 matches at 7 bases. The germline CDR1 and CDR2 sequences are LGHNA and YNFKEQ. The CDR3 length is 14 residues. The ends lost 4 bases at V and 3 bases at J; junction bases unmatched: 5. CDR3 region: CASSPRTGDTEAFF. CDR3 DNA: TGTGCCAGCAGCCCCAGGACAGGAGACACTGAAGCTTTCTTT.

The V call is TRBV6-1, the J call TRBJ1-5; D ambiguous. V lost 1 base to trimming and J lost 1 base, with 8 bases between them. Germline assignment: CDR1 MNHNS and CDR2 SASEGT. The CDR3 extends over 15 amino acids. CDR3 region: CASSEEWASNQPQHF. Written as DNA, the CDR3 is TGTGCCAGCAGTGAAGAGTGGGCGAGCAATCAGCCCCAGCATTTT.

This rearrangement joins TRBV29-1 to TRBJ2-5; TRBD2 agrees at 8 bases. This CDR3 contains 11 residues. CDR1 and CDR2 (germline): SQVTM, ANQGSEA. Trimming removed 8 bases from V and 5 bases from J; junction bases left unmatched: 4. The CDR3 DNA is TGCAGCATCTCTAGCGGGGAGACCCAGTACTTC. Encoded protein: CSISSGETQYF.

Here the CDR3 DNA reads TGTGCCAGCAGTAGACTAGCGGGAGTCCATGAGCAGTTCTTC. Its protein product is CASSRLAGVHEQFF. The rearrangement joins TRBV11-2 to TRBJ2-1; TRBD2 matches at 12 bases. Per the germline V gene, CDR1 is SGHAT and CDR2 is FQNNGV. This CDR3 has 14 amino acids. The trim removed 6 bases at V and 8 bases at J, leaving 5 bases unmatched.

This clone was counted a single time. The rearrangement links TRBV19 to TRBJ1-2; D call uncertain. Trimming left V 3 bases short and J 3 bases short, with 20 bases between. The CDR3 has 17 residues. The germline V gene encodes CDR1 LNHDA and CDR2 SQIVND (reference sequence). CDR3 nucleotides: TGTGCCAGTAGTATGTGGCAGGCAGCGATTCGGGACTATGGCTACACCTTC. The encoded protein is CASSMWQAAIRDYGYTF. The variable domain in full, completed from reference TRBV19 and TRBJ1-2, reads DGGITQSPKYLFRKEGQNVTLSCEQNLNHDAMYWYRQDPGQGLRLIYYSQIVNDFQKGDIAEGYSVSREKKESFPLTVTSAQKNPTAFYLCASSMWQAAIRDYGYTFGSGTRLTVV.

V gene TRBV27 combines with J gene TRBJ1-1, with D maybe TRBD1 (5 bases). The CDR3 spans 13 residues. CDR1 is MNHEY and CDR2 is SMNVEV in the germline V gene (reference sequence). Trimming shortened V by 5 bases and J by 1 base, and 8 bases separated the two germline ends. The CDR3 sequence is CASSSQGNTEAFF. The CDR3 DNA sequence: TGTGCCAGCAGTAGTCAGGGGAACACTGAAGCTTTCTTT.

J is TRBJ2-7 and V is TRBV14; 7 positions match TRBD1. Germline V gives CDR1 SGHDN, CDR2 FVKESK. This CDR3 region has 21 residues. Losses at the gene ends were 4 bases for V and 2 bases for J; bases not matched to a gene: 26. CDR3 region: CASSLPDRWDRNLPFTYEQYF. The CDR3 nucleotides read TGTGCCAGCAGCCTGCCGGACCGTTGGGACAGAAACTTACCCTTTACCTACGAGCAGTACTTC.

The chain links TRBV18 to TRBJ2-7; tentatively, D is TRBD1 (6 bases). The V end was cut by 3 bases, the J end by 5 bases, with 20 bases between. Germline CDR1 KGHSH, CDR2 LQKENI. This CDR3 has 16 residues. The CDR3 sequence is CASSPGETTGLDEQYF. The CDR3 DNA reads TGTGCCAGCTCACCGGGCGAGACGACAGGACTCGACGAGCAGTACTTC.

This chain joins TRBV2 and TRBJ2-3; 10 bases fit TRBD1. V trimming: 4 bases; J trimming: 6 bases; junction bases outside the gene matches: 7. Germline values: CDR1 SNHLY, CDR2 FYNNEI. The length of the CDR3 is 15 residues. CDR3 protein: CASSVGTGALDTQYF. In nucleotides, the CDR3 is TGTGCCAGCAGTGTCGGGACAGGGGCCCTGGATACGCAGTATTTT.

The rearrangement uses TRBV3-1 (or the pseudogene TRBV3-2) and TRBJ1-2; 7 bases fit TRBD1. The V gene end was trimmed by 1 base and the J gene end by 8 bases; junction bases not matched to a gene: 7. The CDR3 is 14 residues long. Germline-derived CDR1 and CDR2 are LGHDT and YNNKEL (reference sequence). The CDR3 sequence: CASSQADRAAGYTF. CDR3 coding DNA: TGTGCCAGCAGCCAAGCCGACAGGGCCGCCGGCTACACCTTC.

The J gene is TRBJ1-4, the V gene TRBV6-5; no clear D. Trimming stripped 2 bases from V and 3 bases from J, with 7 bases between. Germline loops: CDR1 MNHEY, CDR2 SVGAGI. The CDR3 spans 14 residues. This CDR3 reads CASSYKPSNEKLFF. The CDR3 region has the DNA TGTGCCAGCAGTTACAAGCCGTCTAATGAAAAACTGTTTTTT.

The V call is TRBV19, the J call TRBJ2-2, with D uncertain. Germline CDR1 LNHDA, CDR2 SQIVND (reference sequence). This CDR3 has 17 amino acids. Trimming took off 5 bases at V and 1 base at J, with 17 bases between the two ends. The CDR3 bases are TGTGCCAGTAGTCCCGACGCCTCTAGTATGAACACCGGGGAGCTGTTTTTT. This sequence encodes CASSPDASSMNTGELFF.

The V call is TRBV4-1, the J call TRBJ2-5; the D call may be TRBD1 or TRBD2 (6 bases each). Per germline, CDR1 MGHRA and CDR2 YSYEKL. V was cut by 3 bases and J by 5 bases, with 10 bases left in between. The CDR3 runs to 13 residues. The CDR3 here is CASSQQGRETQYF. The CDR3 DNA reads TGCGCCAGCAGCCAGCAGGGGAGGGAGACCCAGTACTTC.

The gene calls are TRBV28 and TRBJ2-1; no clear D. There are 12 residues in the CDR3. Germline assignment: CDR1 MDHEN and CDR2 SYDVKM. V was pared by 7 bases and J by 12 bases, with 16 bases between. CDR3 DNA: TGTGCCAGCACCGACCCAACATTGCGGCAGTTCTTC. Translation: CASTDPTLRQFF. The whole variable domain, filled in from reference TRBV28 and TRBJ2-1, reads DVKVTQSSRYLVKRTGEKVFLECVQDMDHENMFWYRQDPGLGLRLIYFSYDVKMKEKGDIPEGYSVSREKKERFSLILESASTNQTSMYLCASTDPTLRQFFGPGTRLTVL.

The rearrangement joins TRBV6-5 to TRBJ1-2; TRBD1 agrees at 7 bases. V gave up 5 bases and J gave up 8 bases; unmatched junction bases: 5. The CDR3 runs 12 residues. Germline loops: CDR1 MNHEY, CDR2 SVGAGI. The CDR3 sequence: CASSTTGAGYTF. CDR3 bases: TGTGCCAGCAGTACCACAGGGGCAGGCTACACCTTC.

This clone was detected a few times. The genes are TRBV3-1 (or the pseudogene TRBV3-2) and TRBJ1-1; no definite D call. The CDR3 sequence is 16 residues long. The germline V and J ends were trimmed by 0 bases and 4 bases, with 15 bases remaining between them. Per germline, CDR1 LGHDT and CDR2 YNNKEL (reference sequence). In nucleotides, the CDR3 is TGTGCCAGCAGCCAAGATCTGGCAGGCCCCAGCACTGAAGCTTTCTTT. Protein product: CASSQDLAGPSTEAFF.

The chain uses TRBV12-3 or TRBV12-4 and TRBJ2-7; maybe TRBD1 (5 bases). Trimming removed 1 base from V and 3 bases from J, with 7 bases in between. This CDR3 is 13 amino acids long. As DNA, the CDR3 is TGTGCCAGCAGTTTAGGACAGTTCTACGAGCAGTACTTC. As protein: CASSLGQFYEQYF.